This TCR beta chain was obtained from a study of T cell changes during pregnancy in multiple sclerosis. CDR3 length equals 10 residues. Trimming stripped 7 bases from V and 8 bases from J, with 8 bases between. CDR1 and CDR2 (germline): SQVTM, ANQGSEA. This clone was counted between two and nine times. Produced via immunoSEQ multiplex PCR; TCRdb's table is partial and in-frame only. The sample carries about 97,000 clones, around 90% recorded once. The chain links TRBV29-1 to TRBJ1-4, with D unclear. This sequence was found in a female donor with multiple sclerosis, enrolled in a pregnancy study. The source was peripheral blood, collected in the second trimester of pregnancy. DNA for the CDR3: TGCAGCGCCCAACAGGAAAAACTGTTTTTT. Protein product: CSAQQEKLFF. Full variable domain (missing parts from reference TRBV29-1 and TRBJ1-4): SAVISQKPSRDICQRGTSLTIQCQVDSQVTMMFWYRQQPGQSLTLIATANQGSEATYESGFVIDKFPISRPNLTFSTLTVSNMSPEDSSIYLCSAQQEKLFFGSGTQLSVL.